This TCR beta chain was sequenced during a study of blood T cell repertoires in COVID-19. As for the study in general: Researchers got acute and convalescent COVID-19 samples from the United States, Italy and Spain. The analysed material was cDNA or gDNA that came from T cells, B-cell-depleted T cells, or PBMCs.

In the study's own analysis: Amplification of reference gene primers provided the estimated nucleated cell counts. Sequenced by immunoSEQ multiplex PCR; TCRdb stores in-frame clones only, minus some. V, J and clone size are taken as reported in that table, and D and trimming were inferred from the DNA itself. The sample includes roughly 110,000 clones, roughly 90% of them seen just once. J was trimmed by 4 bases and V by 0 bases; bases with no gene match: 9. This CDR3 region has 18 residues. Germline loops: CDR1 SGHTA, CDR2 FQGTGA. The sample was peripheral blood. V is TRBV7-3 and J is TRBJ2-3; 11 bases align to TRBD2. The sequence was obtained from a man aged 35 to 55 with active or convalescent COVID-19. CDR3 amino acids: CASSLTGLAVPPSDTQYF. The CDR3 nucleotides are TGTGCCAGCAGCTTAACGGGACTAGCGGTCCCTCCGTCAGATACGCAGTATTTT.